This T cell receptor beta chain stems from a study of T cells in women clearing cervical HPV infection. V gave up 3 bases and J gave up 7 bases; unmatched junction bases: 6. The CDR3 has 15 residues. Looked up from germline, CDR1 is DFQATT and CDR2 is SNEGSKA (reference sequence). Produced via immunoSEQ multiplex PCR; TCRdb's table is partial and in-frame only. The sample's table shows nearly 35,000 clones. Concerning this clone itself: Read sequence stops 3 residues before the CDR3 end, and the germline J gene provides the missing end.

The V and J genes are TRBV20-1 and TRBJ2-1; 13 bases fit TRBD2. The sample comprised blood buffy coat. This receptor was identified in a woman between 18 and 69 years old with a cervical HPV16 infection that either progressed to CIN3+ or cleared (not recorded which). The CDR3 bases that were read are TGCAGTGCTAGTGGACTAGCGGGAGTATGGAATGAG. Translated: CSASGLAGVWNE. The CDR3 in its entirety is CSASGLAGVWNEQFF.